This T cell receptor (beta chain) is from a study of OX40 agonist ivuxolimab in advanced cancers. Repertoires were generated with immunoSEQ multiplex PCR, while TCRdb's copy carries only in-frame clones and drops some. Among about 120,000 clones listed, around 89% were seen once. V lost 0 bases and J 4 bases, leaving 16 bases between the germline ends. Germline-derived CDR1 and CDR2 are SGDLS and YYNGEE. CDR3 length: 16 residues. The receptor was derived from an adult with an advanced solid tumor such as melanoma, head and neck, liver or kidney cancer. The sample in question was CD4+ or CD8+ T cells sorted from blood, obtained in a trial of the OX40 agonist ivuxolimab. The chain combines TRBV9 with TRBJ1-1, with D possibly matching TRBD1 (5 bases). CDR3 protein: CASSVAEGMRGTEAFF. DNA of the CDR3: TGTGCCAGCAGCGTAGCTGAGGGAATGAGGGGCACTGAAGCTTTCTTT.